Sequencing of this T cell receptor (beta chain) was carried out in a study of T cells in Graves' hyperthyroidism and ophthalmopathy. The CDR3 runs to 13 residues. Trimming pared 10 bases from V and 0 bases from J, leaving 11 bases between. Germline V gene sequence: CDR1 KGHSH, CDR2 LQKENI. Details on this clonotype: Its antigen is not identified. A clone one base away is much larger, so this may be a read error.

Whole-study results and caveats: Among clonotypes expanded in thyroid above 0.001, most were also found in blood.

RNA transcripts gave rise to amplified TCR beta CDR3 regions. Carried out on the TCR CDR3, a first-round RT-PCR used the HTBI primer set. Each CDR3 protein gets one entry after TCRdb re-called the multiplex PCR reads with MiXCR. Of roughly 500,000 distinct CDR3 sequences listed, around 14% are singletons. The receptor comes from a woman between 25 and 40 years old with Graves' hyperthyroidism that later progressed to Graves' ophthalmopathy. Sequencing was performed on blood. This chain connects TRBV18 to TRBJ2-3; D ambiguous. Here the CDR3 reads CATPQSSTDTQYF. The CDR3 DNA reads as TGTGCCACTCCGCAGTCTAGCACAGATACGCAGTATTTT.